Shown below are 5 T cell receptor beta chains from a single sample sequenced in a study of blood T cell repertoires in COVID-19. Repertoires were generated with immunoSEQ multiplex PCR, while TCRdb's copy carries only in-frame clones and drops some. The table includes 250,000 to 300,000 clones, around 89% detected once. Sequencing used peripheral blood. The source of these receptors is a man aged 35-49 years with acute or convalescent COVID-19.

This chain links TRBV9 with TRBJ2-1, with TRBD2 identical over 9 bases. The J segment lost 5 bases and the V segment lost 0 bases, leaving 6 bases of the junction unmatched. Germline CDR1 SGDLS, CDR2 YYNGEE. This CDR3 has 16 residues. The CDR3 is CASSVGGGAGNNEQFF. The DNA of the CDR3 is TGTGCCAGCAGCGTAGGCGGGGGGGCCGGGAACAATGAGCAGTTCTTC.

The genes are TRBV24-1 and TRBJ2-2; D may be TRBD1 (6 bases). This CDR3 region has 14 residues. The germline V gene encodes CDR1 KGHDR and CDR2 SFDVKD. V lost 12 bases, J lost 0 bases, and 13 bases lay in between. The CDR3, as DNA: TGTGCCGCCGCTGACAGGACGAACACCGGGGAGCTGTTTTTT. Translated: CAAADRTNTGELFF.

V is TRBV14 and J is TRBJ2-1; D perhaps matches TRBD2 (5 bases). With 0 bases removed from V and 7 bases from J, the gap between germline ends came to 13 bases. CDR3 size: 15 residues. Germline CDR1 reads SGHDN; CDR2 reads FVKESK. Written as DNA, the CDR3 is TGTGCCAGCAGCCAAGAGGGAGCTGGGCAGAATGAGCAGTTCTTC. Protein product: CASSQEGAGQNEQFF.

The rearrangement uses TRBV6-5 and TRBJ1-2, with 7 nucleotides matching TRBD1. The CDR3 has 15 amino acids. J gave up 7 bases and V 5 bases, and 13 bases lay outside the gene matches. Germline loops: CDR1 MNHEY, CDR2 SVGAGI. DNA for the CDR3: TGTGCCAGCAGTACAAAGGACAGGACCTCGGGTGGCTACACCTTC. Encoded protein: CASSTKDRTSGGYTF.

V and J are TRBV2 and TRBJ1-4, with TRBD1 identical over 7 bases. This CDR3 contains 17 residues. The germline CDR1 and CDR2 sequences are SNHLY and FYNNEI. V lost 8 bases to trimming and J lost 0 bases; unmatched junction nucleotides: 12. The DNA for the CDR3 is TGTGCCAGCTACGGTCATGGACAGGACGCAACTAATGAAAAACTGTTTTTT. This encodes CASYGHGQDATNEKLFF.